This TCR beta chain came from a study of T cell repertoires in ileal Crohn's disease. Study information: Postoperative therapy was given to about half: 11 thiopurines, roughly 18 anti-TNF agents. Study results and caveats: Clonality above 26.8% at surgery always came with endoscopic recurrence. Sorted CD8 T cells held more high-frequency clones than CD4.

Method: immunoSEQ multiplex PCR; TCRdb's copy keeps in-frame clones and lacks some. The sample lists 1,400 or so clones, roughly 80% seen once, with around 15% in the top ten. Germline V CDR1 and CDR2: MNHEY, SVGAGI. V was clipped by 2 bases and J by 6 bases, with 7 bases between them. The CDR3 has 12 amino acids. Adults with ileal or ileocolonic Crohn's disease and an indication for resection were eligible. Points on this clone: As yet, its antigen is unknown.

V usage is TRBV6-5 and J usage is TRBJ1-2; D not resolved. Sequences were obtained from ileal tissue. The TCR was taken from an adult with Crohn's disease. The CDR3 loop is CASSYTTHGYTF. Here the CDR3 DNA reads TGTGCCAGCAGTTACACAACACATGGCTACACCTTC.